A selection of T cell receptor beta chains follows, all from one sample in a study of identical twins. TCRdb reanalysed the 5' RACE reads using MiXCR and keeps one entry per CDR3 protein. The sample carries some 1,700,000 distinct CDR3 sequences, roughly 35% recorded once. The specimen was cord blood. The receptors come from a newborn girl in good health. CDR3s include the opening cysteine and the closing phenylalanine or tryptophan. Fields, in order: J gene, D gene, clone size, V gene, CDR3 length, CDR3 protein, CDR3 DNA. D genes are given only for firm matches. Only part of the rows carry a size: once, few, many, or a class if the clone is expanded.

j_gene: TRBJ2-4
d_gene: NA
abundance: many
v_gene: TRBV28
len: 11
CDR3aa: CASSSTGIQYF
CDR3nt: TGTGCCAGCAGTTCAACGGGCATTCAGTACTTC

j_gene: TRBJ2-1
d_gene: NA
abundance: few
v_gene: TRBV6-6
len: 11
CDR3aa: CASREWDEQFF
CDR3nt: TGTGCCAGCAGAGAGTGGGATGAGCAGTTCTTC

j_gene: TRBJ1-2
d_gene: NA
abundance: many
v_gene: TRBV5-5
len: 11
CDR3aa: CASSFPGGYTF
CDR3nt: TGTGCCAGCAGCTTCCCCGGGGGCTACACCTTC

j_gene: TRBJ2-1
d_gene: TRBD2
abundance: NA
v_gene: TRBV29-1
len: 14
CDR3aa: CSAGRLAGNNEQFF
CDR3nt: TGCAGCGCCGGGCGGCTAGCGGGGAACAATGAGCAGTTCTTC

j_gene: TRBJ2-1
d_gene: TRBD1
abundance: NA
v_gene: TRBV7-9
len: 17
CDR3aa: CASSLGGQGYLWDEQFF
CDR3nt: TGTGCCAGCAGCTTAGGGGGACAGGGATACCTTTGGGATGAGCAGTTCTTC

j_gene: TRBJ2-7
d_gene: TRBD2
abundance: NA
v_gene: TRBV4-1
len: 13
CDR3aa: CASSPLAGEEQYF
CDR3nt: TGCGCCAGCAGTCCCCTAGCGGGGGAGGAGCAGTACTTC

j_gene: TRBJ2-7
d_gene: NA
abundance: NA
v_gene: TRBV3-1
len: 15
CDR3aa: CASSQERLLSYEQYF
CDR3nt: TGTGCCAGCAGCCAAGAAAGGCTGCTCTCCTACGAGCAGTACTTC

j_gene: TRBJ2-7
d_gene: TRBD2
abundance: NA
v_gene: TRBV4-1
len: 16
CDR3aa: CASSQVILAASYEQYF
CDR3nt: TGCGCCAGCAGCCAAGTAATACTAGCGGCCTCCTACGAGCAGTACTTC

j_gene: TRBJ2-5
d_gene: NA
abundance: few
v_gene: TRBV21-1
len: 14
CDR3aa: CASSKVVREETQYF
CDR3nt: TGTGCCAGCAGCAAAGTCGTCCGAGAGGAGACCCAGTACTTC

j_gene: TRBJ2-5
d_gene: TRBD2
abundance: NA
v_gene: TRBV25-1
len: 15
CDR3aa: CASSESGGSGKTQYF
CDR3nt: TGTGCCAGCAGTGAATCGGGCGGGAGTGGGAAGACCCAGTACTTC

j_gene: TRBJ2-1
d_gene: TRBD2
abundance: NA
v_gene: TRBV4-2
len: 16
CDR3aa: CASSRGGRFDYNEQFF
CDR3nt: TGTGCCAGCAGCCGGGGCGGGAGATTTGACTACAATGAGCAGTTCTTC

j_gene: TRBJ1-4
d_gene: NA
abundance: few
v_gene: TRBV7-9
len: 16
CDR3aa: CASSKRQVRGDEKLFF
CDR3nt: TGTGCCAGCAGCAAACGACAGGTCCGGGGGGATGAAAAACTGTTTTTT

j_gene: TRBJ2-1
d_gene: NA
abundance: few
v_gene: TRBV28
len: 13
CDR3aa: CATRPGGRHEQFF
CDR3nt: TGTGCCACCCGGCCAGGGGGGCGGCATGAGCAGTTCTTC

j_gene: TRBJ2-7
d_gene: NA
abundance: NA
v_gene: TRBV3-1
len: 15
CDR3aa: CASSQDVAGPYEQYF
CDR3nt: TGTGCCAGCAGCCAAGATGTGGCAGGTCCCTACGAGCAGTACTTC

j_gene: TRBJ2-1
d_gene: TRBD2
abundance: NA
v_gene: TRBV5-1
len: 15
CDR3aa: CASSFSGRGYNEQFF
CDR3nt: TGCGCCAGCAGCTTTAGCGGGAGGGGGTACAATGAGCAGTTCTTC

j_gene: TRBJ1-1
d_gene: NA
abundance: once
v_gene: TRBV4-1
len: 14
CDR3aa: CASSRTDMNTEAFF
CDR3nt: TGCGCCAGCAGCCGGACAGACATGAACACTGAAGCTTTCTTT

j_gene: TRBJ1-1
d_gene: NA
abundance: NA
v_gene: TRBV10-3
len: 13
CDR3aa: CATSDGGDTEAFF
CDR3nt: TGTGCCACCAGCGATGGGGGGGACACTGAAGCTTTCTTT

j_gene: TRBJ2-1
d_gene: NA
abundance: NA
v_gene: TRBV7-2
len: 18
CDR3aa: CASSLLPLLAPSYNEQFF
CDR3nt: TGTGCCAGCAGCCTCCTGCCCCTACTAGCCCCCTCCTACAATGAGCAGTTCTTC

j_gene: TRBJ2-3
d_gene: NA
abundance: few
v_gene: TRBV3-1
len: 14
CDR3aa: CASSQGANTDTQYF
CDR3nt: TGTGCCAGCAGCCAAGGGGCTAACACAGATACGCAGTATTTT

j_gene: TRBJ2-3
d_gene: NA
abundance: NA
v_gene: TRBV20-1
len: 13
CDR3aa: CSALLGGTDTQYF
CDR3nt: TGCAGTGCGCTCTTGGGGGGCACAGATACGCAGTATTTT

j_gene: TRBJ1-2
d_gene: NA
abundance: many
v_gene: TRBV29-1
len: 11
CDR3aa: CSVGASYGYTF
CDR3nt: TGCAGCGTGGGGGCGTCCTATGGCTACACCTTC

j_gene: TRBJ2-5
d_gene: TRBD1
abundance: few
v_gene: TRBV6-6
len: 15
CDR3aa: CASNPYRGPLEEQYF
CDR3nt: TGTGCCAGCAACCCCTACAGGGGGCCGCTTGAAGAGCAGTACTTC

j_gene: TRBJ1-5
d_gene: NA
abundance: few
v_gene: TRBV4-2
len: 16
CDR3aa: CASSQKTGTTDQPQHF
CDR3nt: TGTGCCAGCAGCCAAAAGACCGGGACAACTGATCAGCCCCAGCATTTT

j_gene: TRBJ2-7
d_gene: TRBD2
abundance: NA
v_gene: TRBV27
len: 15
CDR3aa: CASSLGSGITYEQYF
CDR3nt: TGTGCCAGCAGTTTAGGTAGCGGGATCACCTACGAGCAGTACTTC

j_gene: TRBJ2-3
d_gene: NA
abundance: few
v_gene: TRBV5-1
len: 13
CDR3aa: CASSIDSTDTQYF
CDR3nt: TGCGCCAGCAGCATCGATAGCACAGATACGCAGTATTTT

j_gene: TRBJ1-5
d_gene: TRBD1
abundance: NA
v_gene: TRBV24-1
len: 14
CDR3aa: CATSGTGGNQPQHF
CDR3nt: TGTGCCACCAGTGGCACAGGGGGCAATCAGCCCCAGCATTTT

j_gene: TRBJ2-1
d_gene: NA
abundance: NA
v_gene: TRBV20-1
len: 15
CDR3aa: CSARLGVASYNEQFF
CDR3nt: TGCAGTGCTCGTCTTGGGGTAGCCTCCTACAATGAGCAGTTCTTC

j_gene: TRBJ2-7
d_gene: NA
abundance: NA
v_gene: TRBV9
len: 14
CDR3aa: CASSVGPRYSEQYF
CDR3nt: TGTGCCAGCAGCGTAGGCCCCCGGTATTCTGAGCAGTACTTC

j_gene: TRBJ2-1
d_gene: TRBD1
abundance: few
v_gene: TRBV6-5
len: 15
CDR3aa: CASSLGQGRNNEQFF
CDR3nt: TGTGCCAGCAGTCTGGGACAGGGGCGGAACAATGAGCAGTTCTTC

j_gene: TRBJ1-4
d_gene: NA
abundance: few
v_gene: TRBV25-1
len: 14
CDR3aa: CASSKQVSNEKLFF
CDR3nt: TGTGCCAGCAGCAAACAGGTGTCTAATGAAAAACTGTTTTTT

j_gene: TRBJ1-4
d_gene: NA
abundance: NA
v_gene: TRBV7-9
len: 14
CDR3aa: CASSFRERGEKLFF
CDR3nt: TGTGCCAGCAGCTTCAGGGAAAGGGGCGAAAAACTGTTTTTT

j_gene: TRBJ2-3
d_gene: NA
abundance: NA
v_gene: TRBV29-1
len: 13
CDR3aa: CSVKAVSTGTQYF
CDR3nt: TGCAGCGTTAAAGCGGTCAGCACAGGTACGCAGTATTTT

j_gene: TRBJ1-2
d_gene: NA
abundance: few
v_gene: TRBV29-1
len: 11
CDR3aa: CSDRLGYGYTF
CDR3nt: TGCAGCGATCGACTCGGGTATGGCTACACCTTC

j_gene: TRBJ2-1
d_gene: TRBD2
abundance: NA
v_gene: TRBV2
len: 14
CDR3aa: CASKVRGGYNEQFF
CDR3nt: TGTGCCAGCAAAGTGCGGGGGGGCTACAATGAGCAGTTCTTC

j_gene: TRBJ2-7
d_gene: TRBD1
abundance: NA
v_gene: TRBV20-1
len: 16
CDR3aa: CSARDFGQGAHNEQYF
CDR3nt: TGCAGTGCTAGAGACTTCGGACAGGGGGCCCACAATGAGCAGTACTTC

j_gene: TRBJ2-6
d_gene: NA
abundance: NA
v_gene: TRBV19
len: 16
CDR3aa: CASTSTKFSGANVLTF
CDR3nt: TGTGCCAGTACCTCGACGAAGTTCTCTGGGGCCAACGTCCTGACTTTC

j_gene: TRBJ2-4
d_gene: TRBD1
abundance: NA
v_gene: TRBV3-1
len: 17
CDR3aa: CASSQGLRQGIKNIQYF
CDR3nt: TGTGCCAGCAGCCAAGGATTAAGACAGGGGATTAAAAACATTCAGTACTTC

j_gene: TRBJ1-5
d_gene: NA
abundance: NA
v_gene: TRBV6-1
len: 17
CDR3aa: CATYRGTRIYSNQPQHF
CDR3nt: TGTGCCACCTATCGAGGGACACGGATCTATAGCAATCAGCCCCAGCATTTT

j_gene: TRBJ2-1
d_gene: TRBD1
abundance: many
v_gene: TRBV29-1
len: 13
CDR3aa: CSVYDRARNEQFF
CDR3nt: TGCAGCGTTTACGACAGGGCGAGGAATGAGCAGTTCTTC

j_gene: TRBJ2-1
d_gene: TRBD2
abundance: NA
v_gene: TRBV27
len: 17
CDR3aa: CASSPPTSGVNYSEQFF
CDR3nt: TGTGCCAGCAGTCCGCCGACTAGCGGGGTGAACTACAGTGAGCAGTTCTTC

j_gene: TRBJ2-3
d_gene: NA
abundance: NA
v_gene: TRBV12-3/TRBV12-4
len: 14
CDR3aa: CASSLSGSGNTQYF
CDR3nt: TGTGCCAGCAGTTTAAGTGGTAGCGGAAATACGCAGTATTTT

j_gene: TRBJ2-3
d_gene: NA
abundance: NA
v_gene: TRBV3-1
len: 16
CDR3aa: CASSHFRGGATDTQYF
CDR3nt: TGTGCCAGCAGCCATTTTAGGGGGGGGGCCACAGATACGCAGTATTTT

j_gene: TRBJ2-7
d_gene: TRBD1
abundance: NA
v_gene: TRBV18
len: 15
CDR3aa: CASSRDRAGDYEQYF
CDR3nt: TGTGCCAGCTCCCGAGACAGGGCAGGGGACTACGAGCAGTACTTC

j_gene: TRBJ2-4
d_gene: NA
abundance: many
v_gene: TRBV25-1
len: 11
CDR3aa: CASSGKNIQYF
CDR3nt: TGTGCCAGCAGTGGGAAAAACATTCAGTACTTC

j_gene: TRBJ2-5
d_gene: NA
abundance: many
v_gene: TRBV11-2
len: 13
CDR3aa: CASSLRERETQYF
CDR3nt: TGTGCCAGCAGCTTAAGGGAGAGGGAGACCCAGTACTTC

j_gene: TRBJ1-1
d_gene: NA
abundance: NA
v_gene: TRBV20-1
len: 11
CDR3aa: CSAITNTEAFF
CDR3nt: TGCAGTGCTATCACGAACACTGAAGCTTTCTTT

j_gene: TRBJ2-2
d_gene: TRBD1
abundance: NA
v_gene: TRBV7-9
len: 16
CDR3aa: CASSPFAGGYTGELFF
CDR3nt: TGTGCCAGCAGTCCCTTCGCAGGGGGCTACACCGGGGAGCTGTTTTTT

j_gene: TRBJ1-2
d_gene: TRBD1
abundance: few
v_gene: TRBV9
len: 15
CDR3aa: CASSVGRDRVNGYTF
CDR3nt: TGTGCCAGCAGCGTCGGCCGGGACAGGGTCAATGGCTACACCTTC

j_gene: TRBJ2-3
d_gene: TRBD1
abundance: NA
v_gene: TRBV29-1
len: 13
CDR3aa: CSVDKQGTDTQYF
CDR3nt: TGCAGCGTCGACAAACAGGGGACAGATACGCAGTATTTT

j_gene: TRBJ2-3
d_gene: NA
abundance: few
v_gene: TRBV20-1
len: 13
CDR3aa: CSAPTESTDTQYF
CDR3nt: TGCAGTGCCCCGACGGAAAGCACAGATACGCAGTATTTT

j_gene: TRBJ2-1
d_gene: TRBD1
abundance: few
v_gene: TRBV19
len: 14
CDR3aa: CASALGQGWNEQFF
CDR3nt: TGTGCCTCCGCCCTGGGACAGGGGTGGAATGAGCAGTTCTTC

j_gene: TRBJ2-3
d_gene: NA
abundance: NA
v_gene: TRBV12-3/TRBV12-4
len: 17
CDR3aa: CASSPRAGTSSTDTQYF
CDR3nt: TGTGCCAGCAGCCCCAGGGCGGGGACATCTAGCACAGATACGCAGTATTTT

j_gene: TRBJ2-3
d_gene: NA
abundance: NA
v_gene: TRBV19
len: 13
CDR3aa: CATLAESTDTQYF
CDR3nt: TGTGCCACCTTAGCGGAGAGCACAGATACGCAGTATTTT

j_gene: TRBJ2-1
d_gene: TRBD2
abundance: few
v_gene: TRBV20-1
len: 13
CDR3aa: CSAQAGVYNEQFF
CDR3nt: TGCAGTGCTCAAGCGGGGGTCTACAATGAGCAGTTCTTC

j_gene: TRBJ2-7
d_gene: NA
abundance: few
v_gene: TRBV28
len: 14
CDR3aa: CASSLHRAPYEQYF
CDR3nt: TGTGCCAGCAGTTTACACCGGGCGCCCTACGAGCAGTACTTC

j_gene: TRBJ2-7
d_gene: NA
abundance: few
v_gene: TRBV11-2
len: 14
CDR3aa: CASSLGDYPYEQYF
CDR3nt: TGTGCCAGCAGCTTGGGAGACTATCCCTACGAGCAGTACTTC

j_gene: TRBJ2-5
d_gene: NA
abundance: NA
v_gene: TRBV7-9
len: 15
CDR3aa: CASAKTPPLLETQYF
CDR3nt: TGTGCCAGCGCTAAGACTCCCCCCTTATTAGAGACCCAGTACTTC

j_gene: TRBJ2-1
d_gene: TRBD2
abundance: NA
v_gene: TRBV3-1
len: 16
CDR3aa: CASSERGTSGVHEQFF
CDR3nt: TGTGCCAGCAGCGAACGAGGGACTAGCGGGGTTCATGAGCAGTTCTTC

j_gene: TRBJ2-3
d_gene: TRBD2
abundance: NA
v_gene: TRBV4-2
len: 14
CDR3aa: CASSQGGLAGTQYF
CDR3nt: TGTGCCAGCAGCCAAGGCGGACTAGCCGGTACGCAGTATTTT